The 12 T cell receptor beta chains listed next were all sequenced from one sample in a study of blood T cell repertoires in COVID-19. The table came from immunoSEQ multiplex PCR; TCRdb's copy has only in-frame clones and leaves some out. The sample gives some 160,000 clones, roughly 80% of which show up once; 14% is in the top ten. The sample taken for sequencing was peripheral blood. These receptors were collected from a woman older than 75 with acute or convalescent COVID-19.

The rearrangement joins TRBV3-1 (or the pseudogene TRBV3-2) to TRBJ2-7; TRBD2 matches at 7 bases. V lost 3 bases to trimming and J lost 4 bases; unmatched junction nucleotides: 3. Germline CDR1 LGHDT, CDR2 YNNKEL (reference sequence). This CDR3 has 13 amino acids. The CDR3 nucleotides are TGTGCCAGCAGCCACCCGGGGGGTTACGAGCAGTACTTC. This encodes CASSHPGGYEQYF.

The V gene is TRBV30, the J gene TRBJ1-5; 7 positions match TRBD1. The V gene's germline CDR1 is GTSNPN and CDR2 SVGIG (reference sequence). CDR3 size: 15 residues. Trimming removed 0 bases from V and 4 bases from J; junction bases left unmatched: 6. CDR3 residues: CAWSVPDRENQPQHF. CDR3 DNA: TGTGCCTGGAGTGTACCCGACAGGGAAAATCAGCCCCAGCATTTT.

The rearrangement links TRBV6-6 to TRBJ2-7; D possibly corresponds to TRBD2 (5 bases). In germline, CDR1 is MNHNY, CDR2 SVGAGI (reference sequence). The CDR3 spans 13 residues. With 0 bases removed from V and 3 bases from J, the gap between germline ends came to 6 bases. CDR3 sequence reads: CASSYSEGYEQYF. For the CDR3, the DNA is TGTGCCAGCAGTTACTCCGAGGGCTACGAGCAGTACTTC.

This clone was seen just once. The chain has TRBV5-1 and TRBJ1-2, with D hard to call. Germline-derived CDR1 and CDR2 are SGHRS and YFSETQ. Trimming cost V 4 bases and J 4 bases, with 8 bases left between them. The CDR3 contains 12 residues. The CDR3 is CASSADFYGYTF. As DNA, the CDR3 is TGCGCCAGCAGCGCGGACTTCTATGGCTACACCTTC. Variable domain in full (rest from reference TRBV5-1 and TRBJ1-2): KAGVTQTPRYLIKTRGQQVTLSCSPISGHRSVSWYQQTPGQGLQFLFEYFSETQRNKGNFPGRFSGRQFSNSRSEMNVSTLELGDSALYLCASSADFYGYTFGSGTRLTVV.

This clone came up once. This chain joins TRBV5-1 and TRBJ2-3; D remains unclear. Germline V lookup: CDR1 SGHRS, CDR2 YFSETQ. V was shortened by 4 bases and J by 1 base, with 13 bases between the two germline ends. The CDR3 length is 15 residues. CDR3 sequence reads: CASSMVGGGTDTQYF. DNA of the CDR3: TGCGCCAGCAGCATGGTCGGCGGAGGCACAGATACGCAGTATTTT.

The chain links TRBV5-6 to TRBJ1-3; no reliable D call. Germline lookup yields CDR1 SGHDT and CDR2 YYEEEE. Trimming left V 2 bases short and J 8 bases short, with 5 bases between. The CDR3 has 11 residues. This CDR3 reads CASSFGDTIYF. Written as DNA, the CDR3 is TGTGCCAGCAGCTTCGGGGACACCATATATTTT.

The V and J genes are TRBV2 and TRBJ2-7; the D is unclear. Germline loops: CDR1 SNHLY, CDR2 FYNNEI. Trimming pared 0 bases from V and 4 bases from J, leaving 13 bases between. The CDR3 has 15 amino acids. In nucleotides, the CDR3 is TGTGCCAGCAGTGAAGCTGCGCAACTTAAGTACGAGCAGTACTTC. Translating gives CASSEAAQLKYEQYF.

In its sample, this clone was seen a few times. The CDR3 loop reads CAWSVHRSNTEAFF. The CDR3 nucleotides are TGTGCCTGGAGTGTACACCGCAGTAACACTGAAGCTTTCTTT. The chain employs TRBV30 and TRBJ1-1; D is unclear. Trimming removed 0 bases at V and 2 bases at J, with 10 bases between. Germline lookup yields CDR1 GTSNPN and CDR2 SVGIG (reference sequence). This CDR3 spans 14 amino acids.

This clone was observed a few times. V is TRBV10-1 and J is TRBJ2-2; tentatively, D is TRBD1 (5 bases). This CDR3 region has 14 residues. CDR1 and CDR2 from the germline V gene are WNHNN and SYGVQD (reference sequence). Trimming removed 7 bases from V and 5 bases from J, with 14 bases in between. The CDR3 DNA follows: TGCGCCAGCACACGGAGCAGGGTAACCGGGGAGCTGTTTTTT. Its protein product is CASTRSRVTGELFF.

CDR3 protein: CATSSKGTSGGAYNEQFF. In DNA, the CDR3 is TGTGCCACCAGCTCTAAGGGGACTAGCGGGGGGGCCTACAATGAGCAGTTCTTC. This rearrangement joins TRBV15 to TRBJ2-1; the match to TRBD2 covers 16 bases. CDR1 is LNHNV and CDR2 is YYDKDF in the germline V gene (reference sequence). This CDR3 comprises 18 residues. J lost 2 bases, V lost 5 bases, and 6 bases had no gene match.

This CDR3 is CASSLRGDYGYTF. The DNA for the CDR3 is TGTGCCAGCAGCCTCAGGGGAGACTATGGCTACACCTTC. The V call is TRBV12-3 or TRBV12-4, the J call TRBJ1-2; D perhaps matches TRBD1 (6 bases). V lost 6 bases and J 3 bases, leaving 11 bases between the germline ends. The CDR3 runs 13 residues.

The chain recombines TRBV15 with TRBJ2-6, with D possibly TRBD1 on 6 matching bases. This CDR3 has 15 residues. V was pared by 1 base and J by 3 bases, with 7 bases between. Germline V gene lookup returns CDR1 LNHNV and CDR2 YYDKDF (reference sequence). In DNA form, the CDR3 reads TGTGCCACCAGCAGAGCAGGGGTTGGGGCCAACGTCCTGACTTTC. Translating it yields CATSRAGVGANVLTF.